This T cell receptor beta chain comes out of a study of blood T cells in healthy people across ages. Points from the study as a whole: It was not known whether donors were CMV positive (a possible confounder of expanded clonotype changes). It was held that the diversity estimates obtained from one million T cells were underestimates. TCR beta diversity tracked closely with naive T cell percentage. Naive CD4+ cells and diversity were both higher in long-lived donors than in aged donors.

Comments on this clonotype: The antigen remains undetermined.

It was with a sample-barcoded 5' primer and a J-beta primer mix that a second PCR of roughly 7 to 12 cycles was run. One entry per CDR3 protein, called by TCRdb with MiXCR from the 5' RACE reads. This sample has approximately 730,000 distinct CDR3 sequences, with about 53% found just once. In germline, CDR1 is SGHAT, CDR2 FQNNGV. CDR3 length equals 15 residues. The TCR originated in a man of 80 years or more in good health. V is TRBV11-2 and J is TRBJ2-4; D possibly corresponds to TRBD1 (6 bases). The J call may be wrong; the DNA end is better matched by TRBJ2-7. Sequencing was done on a sample of blood. CDR3 amino acids: CASSFNRALTYEQYF. The CDR3 DNA reads TGTGCCAGCAGCTTCAACAGGGCTCTAACCTACGAGCAGTACTTC.